Sequencing of this T cell receptor beta chain was carried out in a study of shared clonotypes between healthy human individuals. Profiling relied on immunoSEQ multiplex PCR, and the TCRdb table lists in-frame clones only, not all of them. The table records about 1.1 million clones, 78% of them present only once. The study separated CD4+ cells into CD45RA+ naive and CD45RA-negative memory subsets. Sequencing was done on a sample of memory CD4+ T cells from PBMCs. Subset noted: CD45RA-negative fraction. This clonotype originated in a man aged 18 to 29 in good health. Some clones in this sample may be carry-over from other donors' samples.

CDR3 amino acids: CASSLVPRAGGEQFF. The CDR3 DNA follows: TGTGCCAGCAGCTTGGTTCCCCGGGCTGGGGGTGAGCAGTTCTTC. This chain links TRBV5-4 with TRBJ2-1; D could derive from TRBD1 or TRBD2 (5 bases each). Looked up from germline, CDR1 is SGHNT and CDR2 is YYREEE (reference sequence). Trimming pared 0 bases from V and 9 bases from J, leaving 16 bases between. The CDR3 runs to 15 residues.